Detailed here is one TCR beta chain. Its antigen is not identified. This entry is derived from a study of cytomegalovirus exposure and HLA in healthy donors. General study results and limits: Immune exposure information available was restricted to CMV serostatus. A reported reduction in N-insertions relative to the roughly 700-donor mean was seen in an Asian-associated ancestry cluster in a later analysis.

Primers for the PCR totalled 60 Vbeta and 13 Jbeta. Sequencing used immunoSEQ multiplex PCR; TCRdb keeps in-frame clones, though not all of them. Seen here are 150,000 to 200,000 clones, over 65% observed once, and the top ten hold 4.7%. Sequencing was carried out using PBMCs. The source is a young man in good health and CMV-seropositive.

Here the CDR3 reads CASSEGSSYGYTF. The CDR3, as DNA: TGTGCCAGCAGTGAAGGATCCAGCTATGGCTACACCTTC. The V gene is TRBV6-1, the J gene TRBJ1-2; D is ambiguous. The CDR3 consists of 13 residues. Trimming removed 1 base from V and 4 bases from J, with 7 bases in between. Germline V lookup: CDR1 MNHNS, CDR2 SASEGT.